The source of this T cell receptor (beta chain) is a study of T-cell memory formation after mild COVID-19. Trimming took 1 base from V and 9 from J, leaving 19 bases between them. Germline V lookup: CDR1 SGHDT, CDR2 YYEEEE. The CDR3 extends over 15 amino acids. Findings and limits, study-wide: Several responding clones turned up in pre-infection memory, indicating that cross-reactive memory may have taken part. Balance between CD4 and CD8 was seen in clones contracting day 15 to 85, and a CD4+ lean was seen in later expanders.

The 5'RACE method, run with constant-segment primers, produced TCR alpha and TCR beta cDNA libraries (carrying sample barcodes and UMIs). Each CDR3 protein is one row after TCRdb ran MiXCR on the 5' RACE reads. Of under 700,000 distinct CDR3 sequences listed, roughly 20% are singletons. About this clonotype: Its specificity is unknown.

The sample comprised PBMCs or a T cell subset sorted from them (not recorded which). The chain links TRBV5-6 to TRBJ1-1; no reliable D call. The receptor was derived from an adult woman who had mild COVID-19 (a few samples of this study predate the infection). Cell type and time point are not known. CDR3 sequence (DNA): TGTGCCAGCAGCTTGTGGAAACCGGGCCTTCCCAAAGCTTTCTTT. It yields the protein CASSLWKPGLPKAFF.